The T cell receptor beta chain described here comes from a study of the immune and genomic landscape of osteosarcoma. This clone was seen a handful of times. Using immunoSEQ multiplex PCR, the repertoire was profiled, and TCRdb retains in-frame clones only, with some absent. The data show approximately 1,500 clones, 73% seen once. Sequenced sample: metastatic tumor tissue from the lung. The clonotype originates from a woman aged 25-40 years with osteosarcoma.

The CDR3 DNA follows: TGTGCCAGTACCAATCTGGACCAGCCCCAGCATTTT. Encoded protein: CASTNLDQPQHF. The chain joins TRBV19 to TRBJ1-5; D ambiguous. Per the germline V gene, CDR1 is LNHDA and CDR2 is SQIVND (reference sequence). The germline V and J ends were trimmed by 7 bases and 7 bases, with 11 bases remaining between them. The CDR3 length is 12 residues.